These 2 T cell receptor beta chains were all obtained from the same sample, sequenced in a study of CD8 T cells in Susac syndrome. A quantity of about 0.5 to 1 ug RNA underwent reverse transcription using random hexamers. TCRdb re-called the immunoSEQ multiplex PCR reads with MiXCR, one entry per CDR3 protein. The sample carries 160,000 or so distinct CDR3 sequences, approximately 94% recorded once. The sequencing input was CD4+ T cells from PBMCs. These receptors all come from a human donor with multiple sclerosis.

The V and J genes are TRBV28 and TRBJ1-5, with D possibly TRBD1 on 6 matching bases. This CDR3 region has 13 residues. V lost 7 bases and J 7 bases, leaving 14 bases between the germline ends. From germline, CDR1 is MDHEN and CDR2 SYDVKM. The CDR3 bases are TGTGCCAGCAATGGAGCAGGGGTGCAGCCCCAGCATTTT. Its protein is CASNGAGVQPQHF.

The chain carries TRBV7-9 and TRBJ1-3, with 7 nucleotides matching TRBD1. CDR1 and CDR2 (germline): SEHNR, FQNEAQ (reference sequence). The CDR3 consists of 17 residues. Trimming took 2 bases from V and 3 from J; bases not matched to a gene: 10. For the CDR3, the DNA is TGTGCCAGCAGCTTAAAGATCGCTCGGGACAGTGGAAACACCATATATTTT. As protein: CASSLKIARDSGNTIYF.